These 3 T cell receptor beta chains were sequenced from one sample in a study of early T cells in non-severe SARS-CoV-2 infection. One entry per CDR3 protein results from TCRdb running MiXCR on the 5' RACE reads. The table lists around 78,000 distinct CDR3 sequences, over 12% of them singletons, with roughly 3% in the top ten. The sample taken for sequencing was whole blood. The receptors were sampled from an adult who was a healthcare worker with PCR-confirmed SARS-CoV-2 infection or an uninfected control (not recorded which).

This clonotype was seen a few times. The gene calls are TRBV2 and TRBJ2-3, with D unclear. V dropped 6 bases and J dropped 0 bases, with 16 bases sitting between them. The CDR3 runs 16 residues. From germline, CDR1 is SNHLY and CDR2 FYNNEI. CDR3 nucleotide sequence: TGTGCCAGCAGCCCCCTTGACACCTCTAGCACAGATACGCAGTATTTT. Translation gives CASSPLDTSSTDTQYF.

The CDR3 is CSARDTGAAGANVLTF. The CDR3 bases are TGCAGTGCTAGAGACACAGGGGCGGCTGGGGCCAACGTCCTGACTTTC. This chain uses TRBV20-1 with TRBJ2-6, with 7 bases aligning to TRBD1. After removal of 0 bases from V and 2 bases from J, the junction contained 4 bases not matched to a gene. The germline V gene encodes CDR1 DFQATT and CDR2 SNEGSKA (reference sequence). CDR3 length: 16 amino acids.

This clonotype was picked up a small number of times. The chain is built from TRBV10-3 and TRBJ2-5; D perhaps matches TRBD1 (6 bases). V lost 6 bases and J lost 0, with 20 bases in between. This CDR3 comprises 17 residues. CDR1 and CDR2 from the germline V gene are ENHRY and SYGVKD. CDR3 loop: CAISANYRAMDQETQYF. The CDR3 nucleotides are TGTGCCATCAGCGCTAACTACAGGGCGATGGACCAAGAGACCCAGTACTTC.